Presented here are 16 T cell receptor beta chains from one specimen sequenced in a study of T cell responses to AZD1222 COVID-19 vaccine. The repertoire was sequenced with immunoSEQ multiplex PCR; TCRdb's copy has only in-frame clones and lacks some. In the table there are roughly 97,000 clones, over 75% of which are singletons. Sample: peripheral blood, taken on day 0 of AZD1222 vaccination. The receptor source for this set is an adult in good health.

The genes are TRBV19 and TRBJ2-1; 8 positions match TRBD2. The CDR3 is 15 residues long. Germline V gene lookup returns CDR1 LNHDA and CDR2 SQIVND (reference sequence). V shed 7 bases, J shed 10 bases, and the junction held 15 bases outside the gene matches. Here the CDR3 reads CASTTTGGARGEQFF. The DNA of the CDR3 is TGTGCCAGTACCACCACCGGGGGGGCACGAGGAGAGCAGTTCTTC.

The chain combines TRBV19 with TRBJ2-7; TRBD1 agrees at 11 bases. With 3 bases clipped from V and 3 bases from J, the junction kept 4 bases outside the gene matches. There are 15 residues in the CDR3. The germline V gene encodes CDR1 LNHDA and CDR2 SQIVND (reference sequence). DNA of the CDR3: TGTGCCAGTAGTATTACCGGGACAGGGGGCTACGAGCAGTACTTC. This gives the protein CASSITGTGGYEQYF.

The gene calls are TRBV4-1 and TRBJ2-6; D is possibly TRBD1 (6 bases). The germline V and J ends were trimmed by 6 bases and 0 bases, with 15 bases remaining between them. This CDR3 region has 17 residues. Germline V gene data show CDR1 as MGHRA and CDR2 as YSYEKL. The CDR3: CASSQMSGDSGANVLTF. The DNA of the CDR3 is TGCGCCAGCAGTCAGATGTCAGGGGACTCTGGGGCCAACGTCCTGACTTTC.

This clone was counted a few times. This chain connects TRBV10-3 to TRBJ2-3; TRBD2 might be the D (5 bases). The V end lost 6 bases, the J end lost 8 bases, and 15 bases lay between the germline ends. This CDR3 has 13 amino acids. The germline gives CDR1 ENHRY, CDR2 SYGVKD. The CDR3, as DNA: TGTGCCATCAGGGGAGTGAGCGCCATTACGCAGTATTTT. It is translated as CAIRGVSAITQYF.

This clone was seen a few times. The V and J genes are TRBV20-1 and TRBJ2-7, with 7 positions matching TRBD1. The CDR3 consists of 11 residues. From germline, CDR1 is DFQATT and CDR2 SNEGSKA (reference sequence). With V trimmed by 6 bases and J by 6 bases, 5 bases remained unmatched. The CDR3 region is CSARPGGEQYF. The CDR3 nucleotides read TGCAGTGCCCGCCCAGGGGGCGAGCAGTACTTC.

The rearrangement links TRBV19 to TRBJ1-1; D uncertain. Looked up from germline, CDR1 is LNHDA and CDR2 is SQIVND (reference sequence). The length of the CDR3 is 17 residues. The ends were cut back, 3 bases at V and 0 bases at J, with 17 bases in the middle. The CDR3 sequence is CASSIIPRRTMNTEAFF. The CDR3 nucleotides read TGTGCCAGTAGTATTATCCCCAGACGGACTATGAACACTGAAGCTTTCTTT.

In this sample, this clone turned up once. The V gene is TRBV5-4, the J gene TRBJ1-3, with D maybe TRBD1 (5 bases). Between the trimmed V and J ends, which lost 4 bases and 1 base, there was a span of 15 bases. Per germline, CDR1 SGHNT and CDR2 YYREEE (reference sequence). The CDR3 is 16 residues long. CDR3 nucleotide sequence: TGTGCCAGCAGCGACCAGGGACTCCTTTCTGGAAACACCATATATTTT. This sequence encodes CASSDQGLLSGNTIYF.

This clone was found once. The chain combines TRBV9 with TRBJ1-1; no definite D call. Germline lookup yields CDR1 SGDLS and CDR2 YYNGEE. V gave up 0 bases and J gave up 3 bases, with 12 bases separating them. The CDR3 contains 15 residues. CDR3 sequence reads: CASSVDARMDTEAFF. DNA for the CDR3: TGTGCCAGCAGCGTAGATGCCAGGATGGACACTGAAGCTTTCTTT.

The V and J genes are TRBV19 and TRBJ2-1; either TRBD1 or TRBD2 may supply D (6 bases each). The CDR3 sequence is 15 residues long. Trimming removed 3 bases at V and 1 base at J, with 10 bases between. Per germline, CDR1 LNHDA and CDR2 SQIVND (reference sequence). In DNA, the CDR3 is TGTGCCAGTAGTATGGGGGGCCTGTCCTACAATGAGCAGTTCTTC. The encoded protein is CASSMGGLSYNEQFF.

The rearrangement joins TRBV5-1 to TRBJ1-2; D remains ambiguous. V gave up 0 bases and J gave up 8 bases, with 11 bases separating them. CDR1 SGHRS and CDR2 YFSETQ come from the germline V gene. The length of the CDR3 is 13 residues. The CDR3 DNA reads as TGCGCCAGCAGCTTGGAGGGATTCTACGGCTACACCTTC. Protein sequence: CASSLEGFYGYTF.

The chain uses TRBV7-9 and TRBJ2-1; 8 bases are a match to TRBD1. The CDR3 has 16 residues. The J segment lost 4 bases and the V segment lost 1 base, leaving 6 bases of the junction unmatched. Germline lookup yields CDR1 SEHNR and CDR2 FQNEAQ (reference sequence). This CDR3 reads CASSLVQGALYNEQFF. CDR3 sequence (DNA): TGTGCCAGCAGCTTAGTGCAGGGGGCGTTATACAATGAGCAGTTCTTC.

The chain recombines TRBV6-6 with TRBJ2-2; D remains ambiguous. The CDR3 sequence is 11 residues long. Germline values: CDR1 MNHNY, CDR2 SVGAGI (reference sequence). Trimming stripped 7 bases from V and 9 bases from J, with 9 bases between. Here the CDR3 reads CASIQSRELFF. Here the CDR3 DNA reads TGTGCCAGCATTCAGTCGAGGGAGCTGTTTTTT.

The chain carries TRBV9 and TRBJ2-2, with 7 positions matching TRBD2. This CDR3 is built from 18 residues. CDR1 is SGDLS and CDR2 is YYNGEE in the germline V gene. After removal of 4 bases from V and 0 bases from J, the junction contained 12 bases not matched to a gene. CDR3 coding DNA: TGTGCCAGCAGCTTGCAAGATTCGGGACTACCGAACACCGGGGAGCTGTTTTTT. Translation gives CASSLQDSGLPNTGELFF.

The rearrangement links TRBV6-5 to TRBJ2-3; tentatively, D is TRBD1 (6 bases). V shed 6 bases and J shed 3 bases, with 7 bases lying between them. Germline lookup yields CDR1 MNHEY and CDR2 SVGAGI. The CDR3 is made up of 12 amino acids. CDR3 region: CASRDRTDTQYF. The CDR3, as DNA: TGTGCCAGCAGGGACAGAACAGATACGCAGTATTTT.

This clone was seen a single time. The chain is built from TRBV14 and TRBJ1-4, with D maybe TRBD1 (5 bases). Per germline, CDR1 SGHDN and CDR2 FVKESK. The CDR3 consists of 15 residues. Trimming removed 4 bases at V and 7 bases at J, with 16 bases between. CDR3 residues: CASSRHGTMGEKLFF. In nucleotides, the CDR3 is TGTGCCAGCAGCCGACACGGGACGATGGGTGAAAAACTGTTTTTT.

This rearrangement joins TRBV30 to TRBJ1-2; D not certain. The CDR3 has 12 residues. V lost 2 bases and J 2 bases, leaving 6 bases between the germline ends. The germline V gene has CDR1 GTSNPN and CDR2 SVGIG (reference sequence). CDR3 coding DNA: TGTGCCTGGAGTAACGGAAACTATGGCTACACCTTC. Its protein is CAWSNGNYGYTF.